These T cell receptor beta chains were read from a single sample in a study of radiation and T cells in renal cell carcinoma. Measured with immunoSEQ multiplex PCR; TCRdb has only the in-frame clones, and not every one. The sample yields fewer than 200,000 clones, roughly 90% seen once. Here the sequenced sample was blood, taken from a patient whose treatment included radiotherapy and nephrectomy. The receptors come from a woman in her fifties or sixties with renal cell carcinoma. Each CDR3 is given with its conserved first and last residue. The D gene is left open where the match is weak. Clone sizes are given selectively: once, few, many, or a class where the clone is expanded.

clone size	V gene	CDR3 length	J gene	D gene	CDR3 DNA	CDR3 protein
NA	TRBV7-8	15	TRBJ1-5	NA	TGTGCCAGCAGCTTACAACATTATAGCAATCAGCCCCAGCATTTT	CASSLQHYSNQPQHF
NA	TRBV9	15	TRBJ2-5	TRBD2	TGTGCCAGCAGCTCCTTAGCGGGGGCGCGGGAGACCCAGTACTTC	CASSSLAGARETQYF
few	TRBV7-8	16	TRBJ1-1	NA	TGTGCCAGCAGCTTAGTGCCAGGGGCCCTGAACACTGAAGCTTTCTTT	CASSLVPGALNTEAFF
once	TRBV19	13	TRBJ2-5	NA	TGTGCCAGTAGTATAGTCGACCGGGAGACCCAGTACTTC	CASSIVDRETQYF
NA	TRBV7-9	18	TRBJ1-5	NA	TGTGCCAGCAGCTCGCATCTCGACGCAGGGAGTGGCAATCAGCCCCAGCATTTT	CASSSHLDAGSGNQPQHF
NA	TRBV6-5	14	TRBJ2-7	NA	TGTGCCAGCAGCTCTCCAGGTTCCCCTTACGAGCAGTACTTC	CASSSPGSPYEQYF
NA	TRBV29-1	12	TRBJ1-2	NA	TGCAGCGTTGAAGTAGGGCTCGATGGCTACACCTTC	CSVEVGLDGYTF
NA	TRBV28	15	TRBJ2-5	NA	TGTGCCAGCAGTTCAACCCTGTTCGTAAGAGAGACCCAGTACTTC	CASSSTLFVRETQYF
NA	TRBV6-1	15	TRBJ1-3	TRBD1	TGTGCCAGCGAGGGACAGGTTTCCTCTGGAAACACCATATATTTT	CASEGQVSSGNTIYF
NA	TRBV19	15	TRBJ1-2	NA	TGTGCCAGTACCGCCCTCGGGGGGAACGACTATGGCTACACCTTC	CASTALGGNDYGYTF
NA	TRBV6-5	13	TRBJ1-2	NA	TGTGCCAGCAGTTATTCTGGGTCTTATGGCTACACCTTC	CASSYSGSYGYTF
NA	TRBV10-3	16	TRBJ1-1	TRBD1	TGTGCCATCAGTGAGAAAGGGACAGGGGCGAACACTGAAGCTTTCTTT	CAISEKGTGANTEAFF
NA	TRBV4-3	15	TRBJ2-1	TRBD2	TGCGCCAGCAGCCAAGAACCGGGGGGGCTACATGAGCAGTTCTTC	CASSQEPGGLHEQFF
NA	TRBV6-6	14	TRBJ2-5	NA	TGTGCCAGCAGTCCACCGGGGGGCGGAAAGACCCAGTACTTC	CASSPPGGGKTQYF
NA	TRBV5-1	14	TRBJ2-2	TRBD1	TGCGCCAGCAGCTTGGGGACAGGGGGAATGGAGCTGTTTTTT	CASSLGTGGMELFF
once	TRBV7-9	13	TRBJ1-3	NA	TGTGCCAGCAGCTTTCCCAGCCGAAACACCATATATTTT	CASSFPSRNTIYF
NA	TRBV5-1	13	TRBJ2-1	NA	TGCGCCAGCAGCTTGGACAGAAACAATGAGCAGTTCTTC	CASSLDRNNEQFF
NA	TRBV4-2	15	TRBJ1-4	TRBD1	TGTGCCAGCAGCCAAGTAGGGACAGGTGATGAAAAACTGTTTTTT	CASSQVGTGDEKLFF
NA	TRBV15	15	TRBJ1-2	NA	TGTGCCACCAGCCTAAGTCGAGGGCGAGTGGATGGCTACACCTTC	CATSLSRGRVDGYTF
NA	TRBV4-2	17	TRBJ1-2	TRBD1	TGTGCCAGCAGCCCAACGACAGGGGAGATCGGAAACTATGGCTACACCTTC	CASSPTTGEIGNYGYTF
NA	TRBV7-3	15	TRBJ2-4	NA	TGTGCCAGCAGCCTGACACGGGACCGAGAGAACATTCAGTACTTC	CASSLTRDRENIQYF
NA	TRBV18	16	TRBJ1-4	TRBD1	TGTGCCAGCTCACTCTACGGACAGGGGTCTAATGAAAAACTGTTTTTT	CASSLYGQGSNEKLFF
NA	TRBV5-6	14	TRBJ2-3	TRBD1	TGTGCCAGCAGCCCCGGACAGGGCACAGATACGCAGTATTTT	CASSPGQGTDTQYF
NA	TRBV6-5	13	TRBJ1-1	NA	TGTGCCAGCAGTTACCGGGTGCGCACTGAAGCTTTCTTT	CASSYRVRTEAFF
few	TRBV19	14	TRBJ1-1	NA	TGTGCCAGTAGTCTCTTTCGGACGAACACTGAAGCTTTCTTT	CASSLFRTNTEAFF
NA	TRBV2	15	TRBJ2-5	TRBD2	TGTGCCAGCAGGAAGACAAGCGGGGCAGGGGAGACCCAGTACTTC	CASRKTSGAGETQYF